This T cell receptor beta chain appears in the sequencing data of a study of T cell repertoires in cytomegalovirus infection. TCRdb passed the reads through MiXCR, listing each CDR3 protein once. The sample holds some 590,000 distinct CDR3 sequences; almost 40% are singletons and the top ten take 48%. The CDR3 consists of 13 residues. CDR1 is MNHEY and CDR2 is SVGEGT in the germline V gene. Trimming shortened V by 8 bases and J by 2 bases, and 9 bases separated the two germline ends. Only a few counts were recorded for this clonotype. The target antigen is unknown. The rearrangement uses TRBV6-2 or TRBV6-3 and TRBJ2-2; TRBD2 might be the D (6 bases). Sequences were derived from cultured PBMCs, sampled from culture after CMV antigen stimulation. The sequence was collected from a human donor in good health (CMV status not recorded). Some clones in this sample may be carry-over from other donors' samples. CDR3 in amino acids: CASGLLNTGELFF. CDR3 DNA sequence: TGTGCCAGCGGACTACTTAACACCGGGGAGCTGTTTTTT.